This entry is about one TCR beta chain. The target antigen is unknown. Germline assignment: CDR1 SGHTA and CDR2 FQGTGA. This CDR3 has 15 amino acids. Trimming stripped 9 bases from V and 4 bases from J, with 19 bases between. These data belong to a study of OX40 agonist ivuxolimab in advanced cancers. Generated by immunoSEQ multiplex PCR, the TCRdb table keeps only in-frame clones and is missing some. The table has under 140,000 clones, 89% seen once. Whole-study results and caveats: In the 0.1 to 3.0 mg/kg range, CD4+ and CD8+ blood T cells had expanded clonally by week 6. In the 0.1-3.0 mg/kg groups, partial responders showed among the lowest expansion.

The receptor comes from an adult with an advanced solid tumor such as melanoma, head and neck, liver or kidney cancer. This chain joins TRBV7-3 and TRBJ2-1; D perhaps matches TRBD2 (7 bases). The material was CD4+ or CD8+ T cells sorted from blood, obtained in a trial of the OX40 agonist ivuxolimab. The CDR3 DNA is TGTGCCAGTTCCCCATTAGGGGGGGCGTACAATGAGCAGTTCTTC. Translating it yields CASSPLGGAYNEQFF.